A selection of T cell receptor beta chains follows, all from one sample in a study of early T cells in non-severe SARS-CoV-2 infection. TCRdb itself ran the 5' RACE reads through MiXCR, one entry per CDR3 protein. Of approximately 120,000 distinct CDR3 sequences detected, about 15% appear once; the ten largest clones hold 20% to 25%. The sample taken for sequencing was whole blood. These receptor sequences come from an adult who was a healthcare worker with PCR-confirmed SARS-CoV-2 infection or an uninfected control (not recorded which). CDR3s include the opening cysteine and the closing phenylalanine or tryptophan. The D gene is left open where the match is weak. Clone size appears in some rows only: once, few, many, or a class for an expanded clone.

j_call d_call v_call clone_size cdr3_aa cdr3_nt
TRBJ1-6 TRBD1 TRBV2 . CASRPGQGLNSPLHF TGTGCCAGCAGACCCGGACAGGGTTTGAATTCACCCCTCCACTTT
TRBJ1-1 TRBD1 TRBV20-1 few CSASSWDRVINTEAFF TGCAGTGCTAGTTCCTGGGACAGGGTGATCAACACTGAAGCTTTCTTT
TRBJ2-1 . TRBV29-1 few CSVEGWYGLPRGLNEQFF TGCAGCGTTGAAGGCTGGTATGGCCTTCCACGGGGCCTTAATGAGCAGTTCTTC
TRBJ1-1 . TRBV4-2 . CASSQGLEAFF TGTGCCAGCAGCCAAGGTCTGGAGGCTTTCTTT
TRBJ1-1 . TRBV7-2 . CASSLRFGQTMNTEAFF TGTGCCAGCAGCTTAAGGTTTGGTCAGACTATGAACACTGAAGCTTTCTTT
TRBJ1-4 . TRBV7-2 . CASSPERRAPNEKLFF TGTGCCAGCAGCCCTGAGAGAAGGGCTCCTAATGAAAAACTGTTTTTT
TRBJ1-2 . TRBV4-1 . CASSQDFGIDGYTF TGCGCCAGCAGCCAAGATTTTGGAATTGATGGCTACACCTTC
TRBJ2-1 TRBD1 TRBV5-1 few CASSSIRGQGSNEQFF TGCGCCAGCAGCTCCATACGGGGACAGGGGAGTAATGAGCAGTTCTTC
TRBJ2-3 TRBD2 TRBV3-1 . CASSGRGTSLTDTQYF TGTGCCAGCAGCGGAAGGGGGACTAGCCTCACAGATACGCAGTATTTT
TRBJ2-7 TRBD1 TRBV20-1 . CSAMGQGVAYEQYF TGCAGTGCTATGGGTCAGGGGGTAGCCTACGAGCAGTACTTC
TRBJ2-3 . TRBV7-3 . CASSLAGAVTDTQYF TGTGCCAGCAGCTTAGCGGGGGCGGTCACAGATACGCAGTATTTT
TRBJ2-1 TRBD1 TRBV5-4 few CASSWGQGDEQFF TGTGCCAGCAGCTGGGGACAGGGAGATGAGCAGTTCTTC
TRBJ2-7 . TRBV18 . CASSPSAGWYEQYF TGTGCCAGCTCGCCTTCCGCAGGGTGGTACGAGCAGTACTTC
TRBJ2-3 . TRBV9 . CASSVRADTDTQYF TGTGCCAGCAGCGTCCGAGCAGACACAGATACGCAGTATTTT
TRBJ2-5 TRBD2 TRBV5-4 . CASSSRTSGGETQYF TGTGCCAGCAGCTCTCGGACTAGCGGGGGAGAGACCCAGTACTTC
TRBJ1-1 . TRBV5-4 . CASSPELEVNTEAFF TGTGCCAGCAGCCCAGAGTTGGAGGTGAACACTGAAGCTTTCTTT